Listed here are 10 T cell receptor beta chains from one sample, sequenced in a study of blood T cells in healthy people across ages. Together with a sample-barcoded 5' primer, a J-beta primer mix was included in a second PCR lasting roughly 6 to 12 cycles. TCRdb re-derived calls from the 5' RACE reads in MiXCR, one entry per CDR3 protein. The sample records roughly 1.4 million distinct CDR3 sequences, approximately 60% being singletons. The sequencing sample was made of blood. These receptors all stem from a young man in good health.

J is TRBJ2-3 and V is TRBV5-1, with no clear D. This CDR3 comprises 12 residues. Germline V gene data show CDR1 as SGHRS and CDR2 as YFSETQ. The V end was cut by 4 bases, the J end by 6 bases, with 9 bases between. CDR3 in DNA: TGCGCCAGCAGCACATCGCTCGATACGCAGTATTTT. The encoded protein is CASSTSLDTQYF.

The chain has TRBV5-1 and TRBJ2-2; tentative D call: TRBD1 (6 bases). V was trimmed by 3 bases and J by 1 base, leaving 10 bases between them. This CDR3 has 15 amino acids. The germline V gene encodes CDR1 SGHRS and CDR2 YFSETQ. The CDR3 reads CASSSKGENTGELFF. The CDR3 nucleotides are TGCGCCAGCAGCTCTAAGGGGGAGAACACCGGGGAGCTGTTTTTT.

This chain uses TRBV20-1 with TRBJ1-5; D not certain. V lost 6 bases to trimming and J lost 4 bases, with 13 bases between them. Germline V gene data show CDR1 as DFQATT and CDR2 as SNEGSKA (reference sequence). The CDR3 spans 13 residues. In DNA form, the CDR3 reads TGCAGTGCCCTAAAGCGGGGTAATCAGCCCCAGCATTTT. This gives the protein CSALKRGNQPQHF.

The genes are TRBV6-1 and TRBJ1-1, with D uncertain. The CDR3 runs to 13 residues. Germline CDR1 MNHNS, CDR2 SASEGT. The V gene lost 1 base and the J gene lost 11 bases, with 14 bases spanning the gap. CDR3 protein: CASSEGFGRRAFF. CDR3 nucleotide sequence: TGTGCCAGCAGTGAAGGGTTTGGCAGGCGGGCTTTCTTT.

The chain has TRBV20-1 and TRBJ1-6; a weak D match, TRBD1 (5 bases). This CDR3 is 14 amino acids long. The germline gives CDR1 DFQATT, CDR2 SNEGSKA (reference sequence). Trimming left V 0 bases short and J 9 bases short, with 12 bases between. DNA for the CDR3: TGCAGTGCTAGAGACAGGGTTCCCCTTTCACCCCTCCACTTT. Protein product: CSARDRVPLSPLHF.

This chain uses TRBV5-8 with TRBJ2-7, with D maybe TRBD2 (5 bases). V was shortened by 6 bases and J by 6 bases, with 13 bases between the two germline ends. The germline V gene has CDR1 SGHTS and CDR2 YDEGEE. The CDR3 extends over 12 amino acids. CDR3 coding DNA: TGTGCCAGCATACCTCGAGGGCTCGAGCAGTACTTC. It encodes CASIPRGLEQYF.

The chain couples TRBV27 to TRBJ2-5, with D possibly being TRBD1 or TRBD2 (5 bases each). V was pared by 11 bases and J by 1 base, with 17 bases between. The CDR3 consists of 14 residues. Germline CDR1 and CDR2: MNHEY and SMNVEV (reference sequence). The CDR3 bases are TGTGCCGGGCAGGGAGTTTGGAGCCAAGAGACCCAGTACTTC. Its translation: CAGQGVWSQETQYF.

Remarks on this clonotype: Its ends do not fully match the called genes, so a read error is possible. The rearrangement uses TRBV7-2 and TRBJ1-6; D unclear. This CDR3 has 16 amino acids. Germline values: CDR1 SGHTA, CDR2 FQGNSA. The CDR3 loop reads CASSLEGRPLNSALHF. The CDR3 DNA is TGTGCCAGCAGCTTAGAAGGAAGGCCCCTTAATTCAGCCCTCCACTTT.

This rearrangement joins TRBV6-1 to TRBJ1-2, with D hard to call. This CDR3 has 14 residues. V lost 3 bases to trimming and J lost 4 bases, with 12 bases between them. CDR1 is MNHNS and CDR2 is SASEGT in the germline V gene. The CDR3 here is CASSEEGEIYGYTF. Written as DNA, the CDR3 is TGTGCCAGCAGTGAGGAGGGCGAAATCTATGGCTACACCTTC.

This clonotype was recorded only once. It may be a read error: a sequence one base away is much more abundant. The chain uses TRBV29-1 and TRBJ1-1; 7 bases are a match to TRBD1. V was clipped by 6 bases and J by 3 bases; unmatched bases: 4. CDR3 length: 12 residues. The V gene's germline CDR1 is SQVTM and CDR2 ANQGSEA. The CDR3 nucleotides read TGCAGCGTACTGGGACAGTACACTGAAGCTTTCTTT. Its translation is CSVLGQYTEAFF.